This T cell receptor beta chain was obtained from a study of blood T cell repertoires in COVID-19. This CDR3 spans 15 amino acids. CDR1 and CDR2 (germline): SGHNT, YYREEE (reference sequence). V shed 4 bases and J shed 9 bases, with 17 bases lying between them. The data were produced by immunoSEQ multiplex PCR, yet TCRdb's version contains in-frame clones alone and is incomplete. Found here are around 470,000 clones, 90% of them singletons; the top ten hold 0.55% to 0.75%. This clone was found a few times. The source material was PBMCs or T cells enriched from blood (not recorded which). This receptor was obtained from a man between 18 and 29 years old who had recovered from COVID-19. The rearrangement joins TRBV5-4 to TRBJ1-6, with D possibly matching TRBD1 (6 bases). For the CDR3, the DNA is TGTGCCAGCAGCCAGGGGTCAGGGCAGGGTTCACCCCTCCACTTT. Its protein product is CASSQGSGQGSPLHF. The full variable domain, with the rest looked up from reference TRBV5-4 and TRBJ1-6, is ETGVTQSPTHLIKTRGQQVTLRCSSQSGHNTVSWYQQALGQGPQFIFQYYREEENGRGNFPPRFSGLQFPNYSSELNVNALELDDSALYLCASSQGSGQGSPLHFGNGTRLTVT.